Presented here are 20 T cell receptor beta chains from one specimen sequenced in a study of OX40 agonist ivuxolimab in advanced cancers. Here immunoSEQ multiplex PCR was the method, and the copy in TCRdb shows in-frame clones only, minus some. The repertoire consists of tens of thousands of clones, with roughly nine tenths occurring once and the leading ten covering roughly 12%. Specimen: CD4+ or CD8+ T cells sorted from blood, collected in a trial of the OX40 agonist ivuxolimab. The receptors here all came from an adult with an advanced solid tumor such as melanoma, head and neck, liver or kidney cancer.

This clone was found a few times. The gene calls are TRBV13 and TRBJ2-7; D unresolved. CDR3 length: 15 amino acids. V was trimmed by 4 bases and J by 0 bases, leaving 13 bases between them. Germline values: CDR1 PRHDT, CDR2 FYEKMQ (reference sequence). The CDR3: CASSSRLSSSYEQYF. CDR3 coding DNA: TGTGCCAGCAGCTCCCGGCTCTCGAGCTCCTACGAGCAGTACTTC.

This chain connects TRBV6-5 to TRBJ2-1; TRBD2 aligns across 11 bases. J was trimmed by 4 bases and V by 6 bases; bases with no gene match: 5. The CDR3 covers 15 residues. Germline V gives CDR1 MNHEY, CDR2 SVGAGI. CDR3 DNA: TGTGCCAGCAGCAAGACTAGCGGGATTTACAATGAGCAGTTCTTC. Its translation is CASSKTSGIYNEQFF.

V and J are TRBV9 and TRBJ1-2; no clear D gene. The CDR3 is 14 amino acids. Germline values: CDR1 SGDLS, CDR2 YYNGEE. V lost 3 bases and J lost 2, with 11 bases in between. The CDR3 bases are TGTGCCAGCAGCGGAGGGCAATCGAACTATGGCTACACCTTC. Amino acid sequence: CASSGGQSNYGYTF. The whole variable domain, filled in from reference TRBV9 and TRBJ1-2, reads DSGVTQTPKHLITATGQRVTLRCSPRSGDLSVYWYQQSLDQGLQFLIQYYNGEERAKGNILERFSAQQFPDLHSELNLSSLELGDSALYFCASSGGQSNYGYTFGSGTRLTVV.

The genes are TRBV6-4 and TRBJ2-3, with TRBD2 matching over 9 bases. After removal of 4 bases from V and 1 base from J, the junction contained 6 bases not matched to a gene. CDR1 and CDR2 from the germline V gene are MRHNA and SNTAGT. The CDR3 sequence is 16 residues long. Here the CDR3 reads CASSALAGDGTDTQYF. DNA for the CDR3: TGTGCCAGCAGTGCCTTAGCGGGGGACGGCACAGATACGCAGTATTTT.

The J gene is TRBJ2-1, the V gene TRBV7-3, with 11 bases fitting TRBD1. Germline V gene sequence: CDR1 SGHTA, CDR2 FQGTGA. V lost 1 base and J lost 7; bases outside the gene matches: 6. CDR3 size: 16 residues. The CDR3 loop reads CASSLNIGQGANEQFF. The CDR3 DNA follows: TGTGCCAGCAGCTTAAATATAGGACAGGGGGCAAATGAGCAGTTCTTC.

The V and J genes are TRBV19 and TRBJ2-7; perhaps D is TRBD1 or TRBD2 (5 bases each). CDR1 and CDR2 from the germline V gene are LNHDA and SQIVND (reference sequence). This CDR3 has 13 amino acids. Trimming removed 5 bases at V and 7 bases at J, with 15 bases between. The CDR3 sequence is CASSGAGPGEQYF. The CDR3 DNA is TGTGCCAGTAGTGGGGCCGGACCGGGGGAGCAGTACTTC.

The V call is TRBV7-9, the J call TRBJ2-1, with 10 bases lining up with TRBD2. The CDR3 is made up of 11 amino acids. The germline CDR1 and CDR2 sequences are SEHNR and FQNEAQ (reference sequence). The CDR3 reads CTAGTSVEQFF. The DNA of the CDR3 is TGTACCGCCGGGACTAGCGTTGAGCAGTTCTTC.

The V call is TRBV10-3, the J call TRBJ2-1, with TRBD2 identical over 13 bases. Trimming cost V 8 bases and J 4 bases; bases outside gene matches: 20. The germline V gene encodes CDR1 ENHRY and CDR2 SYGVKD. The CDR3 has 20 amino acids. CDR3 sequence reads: CAIAGNSGLAGVALYNEQFF. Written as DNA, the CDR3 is TGTGCCATCGCAGGGAATTCTGGACTAGCGGGAGTGGCCCTTTACAATGAGCAGTTCTTC.

The CDR3: CASSPTSQLREQYF. The CDR3 DNA reads as TGTGCCAGCAGCCCGACTAGTCAGTTGAGGGAGCAGTACTTC. The gene calls are TRBV4-2 and TRBJ2-7, with D possibly being TRBD2 (6 bases). The V and J ends lost 4 bases and 7 bases respectively, with 17 bases between them. Germline CDR1 LGHNA, CDR2 YNFKEQ. CDR3 length: 14 amino acids.

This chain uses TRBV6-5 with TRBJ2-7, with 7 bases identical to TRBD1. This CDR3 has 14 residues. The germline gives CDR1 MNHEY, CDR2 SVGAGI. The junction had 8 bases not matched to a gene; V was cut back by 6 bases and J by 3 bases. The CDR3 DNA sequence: TGTGCCAGCAGAGCAGGACAGGATTACTACGAGCAGTACTTC. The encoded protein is CASRAGQDYYEQYF.

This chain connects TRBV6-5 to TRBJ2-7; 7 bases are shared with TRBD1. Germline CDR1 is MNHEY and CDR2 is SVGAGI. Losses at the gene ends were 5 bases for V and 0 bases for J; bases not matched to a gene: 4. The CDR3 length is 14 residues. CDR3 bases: TGTGCCAGCAGTCCCGGGACAGCCTCCTACGAGCAGTACTTC. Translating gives CASSPGTASYEQYF.

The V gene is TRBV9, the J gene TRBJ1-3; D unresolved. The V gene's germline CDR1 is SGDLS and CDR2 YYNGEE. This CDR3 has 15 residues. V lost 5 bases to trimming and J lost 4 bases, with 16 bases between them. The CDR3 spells CASSSGMLGGNTIYF. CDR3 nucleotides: TGTGCCAGCAGTTCGGGGATGTTGGGAGGAAACACCATATATTTT.

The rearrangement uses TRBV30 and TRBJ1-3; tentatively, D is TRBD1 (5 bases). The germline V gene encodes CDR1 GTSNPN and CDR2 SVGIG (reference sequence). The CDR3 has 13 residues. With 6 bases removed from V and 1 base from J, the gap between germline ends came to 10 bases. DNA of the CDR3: TGTGCCTGCCCTGGGGGTTCTGGAAACACCATATATTTT. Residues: CACPGGSGNTIYF.

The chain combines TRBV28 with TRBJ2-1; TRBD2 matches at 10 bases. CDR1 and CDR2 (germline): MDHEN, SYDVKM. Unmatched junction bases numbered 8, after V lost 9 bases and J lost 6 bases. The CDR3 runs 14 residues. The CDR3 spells CASQRLAGFNEQFF. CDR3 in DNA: TGTGCCAGTCAACGACTAGCGGGCTTCAATGAGCAGTTCTTC. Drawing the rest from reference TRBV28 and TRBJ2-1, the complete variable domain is DVKVTQSSRYLVKRTGEKVFLECVQDMDHENMFWYRQDPGLGLRLIYFSYDVKMKEKGDIPEGYSVSREKKERFSLILESASTNQTSMYLCASQRLAGFNEQFFGPGTRLTVL.

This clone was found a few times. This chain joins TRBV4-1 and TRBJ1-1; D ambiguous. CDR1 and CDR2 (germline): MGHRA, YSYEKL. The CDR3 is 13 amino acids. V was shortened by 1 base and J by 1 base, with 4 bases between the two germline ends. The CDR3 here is CASSQGQNTEAFF. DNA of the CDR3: TGCGCCAGCAGCCAAGGACAGAACACTGAAGCTTTCTTT.

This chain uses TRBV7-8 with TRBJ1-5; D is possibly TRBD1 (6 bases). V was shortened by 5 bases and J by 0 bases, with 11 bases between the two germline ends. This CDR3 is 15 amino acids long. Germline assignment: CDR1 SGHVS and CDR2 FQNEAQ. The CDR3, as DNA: TGTGCCAGCAGCGCAGGGGCCCTTAGCAATCAGCCCCAGCATTTT. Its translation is CASSAGALSNQPQHF.

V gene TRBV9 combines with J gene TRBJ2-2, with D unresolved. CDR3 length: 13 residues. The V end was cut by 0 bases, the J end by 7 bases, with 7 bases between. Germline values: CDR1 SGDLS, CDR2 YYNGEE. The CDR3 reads CASSVGSSGELFF. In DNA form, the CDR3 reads TGTGCCAGCAGCGTAGGGTCGAGCGGGGAGCTGTTTTTT.

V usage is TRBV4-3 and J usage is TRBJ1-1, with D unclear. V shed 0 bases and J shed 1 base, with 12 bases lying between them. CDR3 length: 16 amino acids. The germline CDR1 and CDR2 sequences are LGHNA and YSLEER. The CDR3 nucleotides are TGCGCCAGCAGCCAAGAAGAAGCGACCGAGAACACTGAAGCTTTCTTT. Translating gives CASSQEEATENTEAFF.

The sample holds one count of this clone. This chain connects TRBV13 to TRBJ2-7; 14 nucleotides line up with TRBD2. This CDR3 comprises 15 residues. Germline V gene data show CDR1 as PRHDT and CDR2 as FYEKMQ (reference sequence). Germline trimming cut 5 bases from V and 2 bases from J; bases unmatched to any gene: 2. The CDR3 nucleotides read TGTGCCAGCAGCGTGGGACTAGCGGGAGCCTACGAGCAGTACTTC. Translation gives CASSVGLAGAYEQYF. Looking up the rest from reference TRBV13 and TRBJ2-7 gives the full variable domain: AAGVIQSPRHLIKEKRETATLKCYPIPRHDTVYWYQQGPGQDPQFLISFYEKMQSDKGSIPDRFSAQQFSDYHSELNMSSLELGDSALYFCASSVGLAGAYEQYFGPGTRLTVT.

In nucleotides, the CDR3 is TGTGCCAGCAGTTTCTCCACAGGGGGCATCACTGAAGCTTTCTTT. Its protein is CASSFSTGGITEAFF. The rearrangement joins TRBV27 to TRBJ1-1; 9 bases agree with TRBD1. This CDR3 has 15 amino acids. CDR1 and CDR2 from the germline V gene are MNHEY and SMNVEV (reference sequence). Trimming took 3 bases from V and 4 from J; bases not matched to a gene: 6.